The following is a TCR beta chain sequence with its context. It has no known antigen specificity. Within one base of it there is no much larger clone, and no base qualities were kept. TCRbeta CDR3 regions were amplified from genomic DNA by means of the immunoSEQ Assay, a bias-controlled multiplex PCR. The original pipeline was this. Nucleated cell counts per sample were estimated from amplification of reference gene primers within the assay. Sequence reads were collapsed and filtered to measure the absolute abundance of every unique TCRbeta CDR3 rearrangement. For each sample, productive Simpson clonality was calculated as the square root of Simpson's diversity index across productive rearrangements. Here the immuneACCESS table is served through TCRdb, limited to in-frame sequences with V and J called. Missing clones are a known gap in these copies; in checked studies unresolved V genes cover under half, and the rest lacks a known reason. That table furnishes V, J and clone size, whereas the DNA furnished D and trimming. The sample includes some 320,000 clones, with under 95% observed a single time. The top ten clones comprise roughly 2.5% of the sample.

The data are from a study of blood T cell repertoires in COVID-19 (dated by TCRdb to the early 2020s). Regarding the research as a whole: The collaborator samples originated in the United States, Italy and Spain and spanned the acute and convalescent phases of COVID-19. The material from the prospective study consisted of cDNA or gDNA derived from T cells, B-cell-depleted T cells, or PBMCs. Where available, HLA class I and class II types were taken from metadata supplied by the sample provider and were not determined by assay-based typing. A de-identified subject ID, COVID-19 status, age in years and sex were almost always included in the sample metadata. A freely available public database, intended as a resource for researchers studying the immune response to SARS-CoV-2, is where the repertoires were released. Deeply sampled blood TCRbeta repertoires from subjects exposed to, actively infected with, or recovered from COVID-19 were included in the dataset. The samples were drawn from two sources: the first 160 participants of the ongoing ImmuneRACE study, and fewer than 1,500 subjects contributed by 6 global collaborators.

CDR3 length: 18 amino acids, cysteine to phenylalanine. Kept here is only the CDR3 DNA, which spans 54 bases and is read in frame from base 1. CDR1 and CDR2, looked up from the germline V gene, are LGHNA and YSLEER. Trimming accounts for 0 bases at V and 4 bases at J, while the number of junction bases matched to no gene is 9. Enrolling through a virtual design, the prospective study's participants ranged in age from roughly 18 to 90 years and lived across about two dozen United States geographic areas. In the prospective study, participants were assigned to cohorts based on the clinical history participants reported in a screening survey and a study questionnaire. Recovered participants in ImmuneRACE Cohort 3 were defined as having two consecutive negative NP/OP PCR tests, clearance from a healthcare professional, or resolution of symptoms. In the prospective study, mobile phlebotomists collected whole blood, serum and a nasopharyngeal or oropharyngeal swab from each participant. Over a roughly 2-month period, participants in the prospective study had the option of providing additional blood draws and questionnaires. Blood samples from the prospective study were shipped frozen or at room temperature prior to DNA extraction.

Beyond this particular receptor, the publication reports: The quantity of clinical and demographic metadata differed by source and by participant and was supplied without curation.

Sequencing used PBMCs or T cells enriched from blood (not recorded which). The origin of this receptor is a man in his 60s who had recovered from COVID-19. This receptor chain uses TRBV4-3 and TRBJ2-3; TRBD1 agrees with 11 junctional bases. CDR3 sequence: CASSQDRTGGFSADTQYF. The bases read TGCGCCAGCAGCCAAGATAGGACAGGGGGCTTTTCAGCAGATACGCAGTATTTT.